One sample yielded the 27 T cell receptor beta chains listed below, sequenced in a study of shared clonotypes between healthy human individuals. Some clones are missing from TCRdb's copy, which holds only in-frame ones; the method was immunoSEQ multiplex PCR. The sample contains roughly 2,500,000 clones, under 95% of which appear only once. The sequenced sample was naive CD4+ T cells from PBMCs. Subset reported: CD45RA+ positively selected. The receptors were gathered from a man aged 18 to 29 in good health. Some clones in this sample may be carry-over from other donors' samples.

The chain couples TRBV11-2 to TRBJ2-3, with D maybe TRBD1 (5 bases). Germline CDR1 reads SGHAT; CDR2 reads FQNNGV. V was trimmed by 5 bases and J by 3 bases, leaving 18 bases between them. The CDR3 runs to 16 residues. The CDR3 region is CASSQGALKRTDTQYF. The DNA of the CDR3 is TGTGCCAGCAGCCAAGGGGCTCTAAAAAGAACAGATACGCAGTATTTT.

J is TRBJ1-2 and V is TRBV28, with TRBD1 matching over 8 bases. The CDR3 runs to 14 residues. Germline CDR1 and CDR2: MDHEN and SYDVKM. After removal of 6 bases from V and 3 bases from J, the junction contained 6 bases not matched to a gene. Written as DNA, the CDR3 is TGTGCCAGCAGCCGGACAGGGTCCGACTATGGCTACACCTTC. Translated, it gives CASSRTGSDYGYTF.

This CDR3 is CASSPLSQLRLTDTQYF. The CDR3 DNA reads as TGTGCCAGCTCACCGCTCTCACAACTTCGACTCACAGATACGCAGTATTTT. V and J are TRBV18 and TRBJ2-3, with D uncertain. Trimming pared 3 bases from V and 2 bases from J, leaving 18 bases between. The CDR3 length is 17 residues. Germline-derived CDR1 and CDR2 are KGHSH and LQKENI.

The chain is built from TRBV10-3 and TRBJ1-1, with D perhaps matching TRBD1 (6 bases). The CDR3 consists of 14 residues. V lost 7 bases, J lost 10 bases, and 22 bases lay in between. Germline loops: CDR1 ENHRY, CDR2 SYGVKD. CDR3 bases: TGTGCCATCACCAATAGGGGGACCCCTGAGGGAGCTTTCTTT. Translating it yields CAITNRGTPEGAFF.

The chain carries TRBV5-5 and TRBJ2-5, with 7 bases matching TRBD1. Trimming removed 0 bases from V and 2 bases from J; junction bases left unmatched: 7. Looked up from germline, CDR1 is SGHKS and CDR2 is YYEKEE (reference sequence). The CDR3 extends over 16 amino acids. CDR3 DNA sequence: TGTGCCAGCAGCTTGGGGACTGGGACAGCACAAGAGACCCAGTACTTC. Protein: CASSLGTGTAQETQYF.

This chain uses TRBV19 with TRBJ1-5; D is possibly TRBD1 (5 bases). CDR3 size: 14 residues. Trimming stripped 6 bases from V and 6 bases from J, with 15 bases between. Germline CDR1 LNHDA, CDR2 SQIVND (reference sequence). This CDR3 reads CASSPGRGSQPQHF. The CDR3 coding sequence is TGTGCCAGTAGCCCGGGTAGGGGAAGTCAGCCCCAGCATTTT.

This sequence joins TRBV9 and TRBJ2-7; D remains ambiguous. CDR1 is SGDLS and CDR2 is YYNGEE in the germline V gene. The CDR3 spans 14 residues. The ends were cut back, 3 bases at V and 4 bases at J, with 14 bases in the middle. CDR3 amino acids: CASSEGRVGYEQYF. As DNA, the CDR3 is TGTGCCAGCAGCGAGGGCCGGGTGGGGTACGAGCAGTACTTC.

The rearrangement joins TRBV18 to TRBJ1-4, with TRBD1 matching over 8 bases. This CDR3 is 14 amino acids long. Germline CDR1 is KGHSH and CDR2 is LQKENI. With 2 bases clipped from V and 8 bases from J, the junction kept 4 bases outside the gene matches. In nucleotides, the CDR3 is TGTGCCAGCTCACCAGGACAGGGAGAGGAAAAACTGTTTTTT. The encoded protein is CASSPGQGEEKLFF.

The rearrangement links TRBV19 to TRBJ1-5; 9 nucleotides align to TRBD1. CDR1 and CDR2 from the germline V gene are LNHDA and SQIVND (reference sequence). The CDR3 loop spans 15 amino acids. The V segment lost 2 bases and the J segment 5 bases; nucleotides outside the gene matches: 4. CDR3 bases: TGTGCCAGTAGTATACCCGGGACAGGGTATCAGCCCCAGCATTTT. Protein: CASSIPGTGYQPQHF.

The genes are TRBV6-5 and TRBJ1-5; maybe TRBD1 (5 bases). Germline values: CDR1 MNHEY, CDR2 SVGAGI. The V end was cut by 7 bases, the J end by 6 bases, with 16 bases between. This CDR3 contains 14 residues. CDR3 sequence: CASTPGQGIQPQHF. The DNA for the CDR3 is TGTGCCAGCACCCCGGGTCAGGGCATTCAGCCCCAGCATTTT.

The chain combines TRBV7-2 with TRBJ1-5; 7 nucleotides align to TRBD1. The junction had 4 bases not matched to a gene; V was cut back by 3 bases and J by 5 bases. Germline CDR1 is SGHTA and CDR2 is FQGNSA. The CDR3 totals 14 residues. The CDR3 is CASSFETGYQPQHF. CDR3 DNA: TGTGCCAGCAGCTTTGAGACAGGGTATCAGCCCCAGCATTTT.

The rearrangement joins TRBV6-5 to TRBJ2-5; D gene unclear. V lost 0 bases to trimming and J lost 2 bases, with 7 bases between them. The germline CDR1 and CDR2 sequences are MNHEY and SVGAGI. The CDR3 is 14 residues long. CDR3: CASSYSVEQETQYF. The CDR3 DNA is TGTGCCAGCAGTTACTCGGTGGAGCAAGAGACCCAGTACTTC.

This clone was picked up a small number of times. V gene TRBV6-1 combines with J gene TRBJ1-3; D may be TRBD1 (6 bases). The germline V gene encodes CDR1 MNHNS and CDR2 SASEGT. V lost 3 bases and J 0 bases, leaving 12 bases between the germline ends. CDR3 length: 16 amino acids. The CDR3 loop reads CASSEEDSPSGNTIYF. CDR3 coding DNA: TGTGCCAGCAGTGAGGAGGACAGCCCCTCTGGAAACACCATATATTTT.

J is TRBJ2-5 and V is TRBV11-1; D ambiguous. Trimming removed 5 bases at V and 3 bases at J, with 7 bases between. Per germline, CDR1 SGHAT and CDR2 FQDESV (reference sequence). The CDR3 is 12 residues long. CDR3: CASSKTEETQYF. The CDR3 DNA follows: TGTGCCAGCAGCAAAACAGAAGAGACCCAGTACTTC.

This chain uses TRBV11-2 with TRBJ1-3; D remains unclear. This CDR3 has 12 amino acids. Per the germline V gene, CDR1 is SGHAT and CDR2 is FQNNGV. V gave up 0 bases and J gave up 3 bases, with 0 bases separating them. CDR3 DNA: TGTGCCAGCAGCTTAGATGGAAACACCATATATTTT. Amino acids: CASSLDGNTIYF.

The table lists this clone with a few counts. The chain has TRBV7-3 and TRBJ1-1, with TRBD1 identical over 7 bases. The V segment lost 9 bases and the J segment 2 bases; nucleotides outside the gene matches: 12. Germline values: CDR1 SGHTA, CDR2 FQGTGA. This CDR3 has 15 amino acids. The CDR3, as DNA: TGTGCCAGGACCCCCGGGGGACAGAGCAACACTGAAGCTTTCTTT. This sequence encodes CARTPGGQSNTEAFF.

Remarks on this clone: Other DNA sequences from this sample encode an identical CDR3 as well. J is TRBJ2-5 and V is TRBV5-4; D perhaps matches TRBD1 (5 bases). The CDR3 consists of 13 residues. V dropped 4 bases and J dropped 2 bases, with 9 bases sitting between them. In germline, CDR1 is SGHNT, CDR2 YYREEE (reference sequence). The CDR3 loop is CASSPGRQETQYF. In nucleotides, the CDR3 is TGTGCCAGCAGCCCAGGGCGGCAAGAGACCCAGTACTTC.

This chain uses TRBV18 with TRBJ1-2; a possible D gene is TRBD1 (5 bases). V shed 3 bases and J shed 3 bases, with 14 bases lying between them. Germline V gene sequence: CDR1 KGHSH, CDR2 LQKENI. The length of the CDR3 is 15 residues. The CDR3 DNA reads as TGTGCCAGCTCACCTAATACAGGATCCGACTATGGCTACACCTTC. It yields the protein CASSPNTGSDYGYTF.

The chain joins TRBV14 to TRBJ1-2; D gene uncertain. The germline gives CDR1 SGHDN, CDR2 FVKESK. V lost 0 bases, J lost 2 bases, and 7 bases lay in between. The CDR3 totals 14 residues. This CDR3 reads CASSQEWSNYGYTF. The DNA of the CDR3 is TGTGCCAGCAGCCAAGAATGGTCAAACTATGGCTACACCTTC. The full variable domain, its missing parts supplied by reference TRBV14 and TRBJ1-2, is EAGVTQFPSHSVIEKGQTVTLRCDPISGHDNLYWYRRVMGKEIKFLLHFVKESKQDESGMPNNRFLAERTGGTYSTLKVQPAELEDSGVYFCASSQEWSNYGYTFGSGTRLTVV.

This chain links TRBV18 with TRBJ2-3, with no clear D. Germline CDR1 is KGHSH and CDR2 is LQKENI. V was pared by 3 bases and J by 5 bases, with 6 bases between. CDR3 length equals 12 residues. CDR3 protein: CASSPIGDTQYF. The CDR3 coding sequence is TGTGCCAGCTCACCTATCGGAGATACGCAGTATTTT.

For this clone: This specimen includes other DNA sequences encoding the same CDR3. The chain couples TRBV18 to TRBJ1-5; D gene unclear. The V gene's germline CDR1 is KGHSH and CDR2 LQKENI. The CDR3 extends over 12 amino acids. V lost 1 base, J lost 7 bases, and 5 bases lay in between. CDR3 region: CASSPRGQPQHF. CDR3 bases: TGTGCCAGCTCACCACGAGGCCAGCCCCAGCATTTT.

The chain joins TRBV5-1 to TRBJ2-1; D may be TRBD1 (6 bases). This CDR3 has 15 residues. Germline CDR1 and CDR2: SGHRS and YFSETQ. Trimming pared 0 bases from V and 7 bases from J, leaving 14 bases between. The CDR3 region is CASSLVLYRENEQFF. In DNA form, the CDR3 reads TGCGCCAGCAGCTTGGTATTGTACAGGGAAAATGAGCAGTTCTTC.

This clone was detected a few times. The chain has TRBV19 and TRBJ1-1; TRBD1 might be the D (6 bases). The CDR3 consists of 13 residues. Trimming pared 7 bases from V and 2 bases from J, leaving 11 bases between. Germline V gene sequence: CDR1 LNHDA, CDR2 SQIVND (reference sequence). CDR3: CASTGHLNTEAFF. CDR3 coding DNA: TGTGCCAGTACGGGACACCTTAACACTGAAGCTTTCTTT.

J is TRBJ2-7 and V is TRBV6-6; the match to TRBD1 covers 8 bases. Germline V CDR1 and CDR2: MNHNY, SVGAGI (reference sequence). Germline trimming cut 6 bases from V and 3 bases from J; bases unmatched to any gene: 4. The CDR3 covers 13 residues. CDR3 protein: CASRGTGRYEQYF. In DNA, the CDR3 is TGTGCCAGCAGGGGGACAGGTCGCTACGAGCAGTACTTC.

The gene calls are TRBV19 and TRBJ2-7; D possibly matches TRBD1 or TRBD2 (5 bases each). Germline CDR1 LNHDA, CDR2 SQIVND (reference sequence). The ends were cut back, 5 bases at V and 1 base at J, with 15 bases in the middle. The CDR3 loop spans 15 amino acids. CDR3 DNA: TGTGCCAGTAGTTCATTTGGGACGAATTCCTACGAGCAGTACTTC. Protein product: CASSSFGTNSYEQYF.

The chain is built from TRBV4-3 and TRBJ2-7; TRBD2 matches at 7 bases. The CDR3 extends over 15 amino acids. Per germline, CDR1 LGHNA and CDR2 YSLEER. V was pared by 6 bases and J by 0 bases, with 8 bases of the junction left unmatched. DNA of the CDR3: TGCGCCAGCAGGGTAGCGGGCTTGAGCTCCTACGAGCAGTACTTC. Translated: CASRVAGLSSYEQYF.

The V gene is TRBV2, the J gene TRBJ2-1, with 7 bases matching TRBD2. The CDR3 has 13 amino acids. Per the germline V gene, CDR1 is SNHLY and CDR2 is FYNNEI. Trimming took 8 bases from V and 10 from J; bases not matched to a gene: 11. The CDR3 loop reads CASDLGRGSEQFF. The CDR3 DNA follows: TGTGCCAGCGACCTAGGGAGGGGTAGCGAGCAGTTCTTC.